What follows are 4 T cell receptor beta chains derived from one specimen sequenced in a study of blood T cell repertoires in COVID-19. Only in-frame clones appear in the TCRdb table, and some are missing; sequencing was by immunoSEQ multiplex PCR. The sample lists around 130,000 clones, around 83% seen once, with roughly 4% in the top ten. Sequenced sample: peripheral blood. These receptors all stem from an elderly woman with acute or convalescent COVID-19.

The chain is built from TRBV7-9 and TRBJ1-4; 9 bases line up with TRBD1. The germline CDR1 and CDR2 sequences are SEHNR and FQNEAQ (reference sequence). V was clipped by 5 bases and J by 4 bases; unmatched bases: 5. The CDR3 spans 15 residues. The CDR3, as DNA: TGTGCCAGCAGCCGACCGGGACAGGGTAATGAAAAACTGTTTTTT. Its translation is CASSRPGQGNEKLFF.

The genes are TRBV5-6 and TRBJ2-5; D is unresolved. The CDR3 has 15 residues. V was clipped by 3 bases and J by 1 base, with 13 bases between them. CDR1 SGHDT and CDR2 YYEEEE come from the germline V gene. CDR3 sequence (DNA): TGTGCCAGCAGCTCTGCTAGAGCTGCCCAAGAGACCCAGTACTTC. This translates into CASSSARAAQETQYF.

This CDR3 is CASSPRQFLNTEAFF. The CDR3 region has the DNA TGTGCCAGCAGCCCGCGACAGTTTTTGAACACTGAAGCTTTCTTT. The J gene is TRBJ1-1, the V gene TRBV3-1 (or the pseudogene TRBV3-2), with D perhaps TRBD1 (5 bases). Trimming stripped 4 bases from V and 0 bases from J, with 12 bases between. The length of the CDR3 is 15 residues. The germline gives CDR1 LGHDT, CDR2 YNNKEL (reference sequence).

Comments on this clone: This same CDR3 is encoded by further DNA sequences in the sample. J is TRBJ1-1 and V is TRBV7-9, with 7 bases that match TRBD1. After removal of 1 base from V and 0 bases from J, the junction contained 2 bases not matched to a gene. This CDR3 contains 15 residues. Germline V gene sequence: CDR1 SEHNR, CDR2 FQNEAQ (reference sequence). The CDR3 sequence is CASSLGTGMNTEAFF. CDR3 bases: TGTGCCAGCAGCTTAGGGACAGGAATGAACACTGAAGCTTTCTTT. The complete variable domain, with remaining parts taken from reference TRBV7-9 and TRBJ1-1, reads DTGVSQNPRHKITKRGQNVTFRCDPISEHNRLYWYRQTLGQGPEFLTYFQNEAQLEKSRLLSDRFSAERPKGSFSTLEIQRTEQGDSAMYLCASSLGTGMNTEAFFGQGTRLTVV.